This T cell receptor beta chain was obtained from a study of identical twins. Donors were all healthy Caucasians. A few counts support this clonotype. TCRdb ran MiXCR on the 5' RACE reads and lists one entry per CDR3 protein. This table holds nearly 200,000 distinct CDR3 sequences, less than 20% found once. This sample was also put to use in a study of T cells expressing NK-cell markers.

This receptor was taken from a young woman in good health. The sequenced sample consisted of CD8+ T cells sorted from blood.

CDR3 bases: TGTGCCAGCAGGGACCTCAAGGGCTACACCTTC. This codes for CASRDLKGYTF. J is TRBJ1-2 and V is TRBV2; D remains ambiguous. Germline values: CDR1 SNHLY, CDR2 FYNNEI. Trimming took 6 bases from V and 8 from J, leaving 10 bases between them. The CDR3 has 11 amino acids.